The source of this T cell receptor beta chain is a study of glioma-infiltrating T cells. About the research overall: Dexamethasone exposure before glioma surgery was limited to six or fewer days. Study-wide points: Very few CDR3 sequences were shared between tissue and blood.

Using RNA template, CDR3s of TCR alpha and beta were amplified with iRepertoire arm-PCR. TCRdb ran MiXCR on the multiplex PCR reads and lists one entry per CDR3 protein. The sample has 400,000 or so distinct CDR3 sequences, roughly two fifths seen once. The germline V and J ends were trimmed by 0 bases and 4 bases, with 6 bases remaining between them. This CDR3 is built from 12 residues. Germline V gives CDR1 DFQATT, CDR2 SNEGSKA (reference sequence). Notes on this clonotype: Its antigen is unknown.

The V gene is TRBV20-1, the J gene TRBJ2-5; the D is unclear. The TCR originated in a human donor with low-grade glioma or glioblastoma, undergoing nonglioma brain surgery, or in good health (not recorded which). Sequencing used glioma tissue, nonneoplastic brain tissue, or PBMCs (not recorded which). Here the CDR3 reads CSARDLRETQYF. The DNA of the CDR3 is TGCAGTGCTAGAGATCTTAGAGAGACCCAGTACTTC.